This TCR beta chain emerged from a study of blood T cell repertoires in COVID-19. TCRdb's copy holds only in-frame clones and misses some; the assay was immunoSEQ multiplex PCR. The sample records approximately 160,000 clones, 90% being singletons. The CDR3 loop spans 15 amino acids. Germline V lookup: CDR1 MNHEY, CDR2 SMNVEV (reference sequence). V was clipped by 5 bases and J by 3 bases; unmatched bases: 10. This clonotype originated in a man between 60 and 75 years old with active or convalescent COVID-19. This sequence joins TRBV27 and TRBJ2-7; 7 bases map to TRBD2. Sequenced sample: peripheral blood. The CDR3 protein is CASSPRAGSLYEQYF. DNA of the CDR3: TGTGCCAGCAGTCCCCGAGCGGGAAGCCTCTACGAGCAGTACTTC.